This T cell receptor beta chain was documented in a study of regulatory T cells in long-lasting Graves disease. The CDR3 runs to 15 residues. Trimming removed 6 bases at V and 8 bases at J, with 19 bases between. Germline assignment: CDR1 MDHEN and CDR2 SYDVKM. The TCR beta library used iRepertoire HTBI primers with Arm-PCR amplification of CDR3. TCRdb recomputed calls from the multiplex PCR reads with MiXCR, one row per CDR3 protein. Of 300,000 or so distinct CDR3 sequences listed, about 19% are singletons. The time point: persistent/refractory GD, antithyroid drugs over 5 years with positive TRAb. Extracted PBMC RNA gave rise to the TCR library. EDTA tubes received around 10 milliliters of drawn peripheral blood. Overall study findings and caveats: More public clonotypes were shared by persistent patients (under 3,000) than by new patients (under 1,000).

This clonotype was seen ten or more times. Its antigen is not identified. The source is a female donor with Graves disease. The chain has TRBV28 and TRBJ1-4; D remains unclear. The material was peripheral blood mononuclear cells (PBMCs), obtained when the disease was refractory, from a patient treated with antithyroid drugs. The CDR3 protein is CASSPPSGGSEKLFF. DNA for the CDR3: TGTGCCAGCAGCCCCCCCTCCGGAGGAAGCGAAAAACTGTTTTTT.